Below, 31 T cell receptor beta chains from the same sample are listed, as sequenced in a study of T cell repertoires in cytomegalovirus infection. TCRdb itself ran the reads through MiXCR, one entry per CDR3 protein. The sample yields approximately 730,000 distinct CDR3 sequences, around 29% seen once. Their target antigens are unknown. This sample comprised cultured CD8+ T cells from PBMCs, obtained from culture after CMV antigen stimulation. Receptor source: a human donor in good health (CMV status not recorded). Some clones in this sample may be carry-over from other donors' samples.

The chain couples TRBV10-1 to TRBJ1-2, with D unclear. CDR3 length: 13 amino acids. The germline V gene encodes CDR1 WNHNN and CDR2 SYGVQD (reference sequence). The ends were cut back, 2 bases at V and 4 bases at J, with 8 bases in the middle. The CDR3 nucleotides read TGCGCCAGCAGTGAGACAACGGGCTATGGCTACACCTTC. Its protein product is CASSETTGYGYTF.

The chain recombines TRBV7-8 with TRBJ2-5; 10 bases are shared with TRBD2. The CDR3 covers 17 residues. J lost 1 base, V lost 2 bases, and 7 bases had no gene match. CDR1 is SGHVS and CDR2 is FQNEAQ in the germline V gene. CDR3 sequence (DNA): TGTGCCAGCAGCTTAATGCTAGCGGGGGACCTCCAAGAGACCCAGTACTTC. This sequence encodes CASSLMLAGDLQETQYF.

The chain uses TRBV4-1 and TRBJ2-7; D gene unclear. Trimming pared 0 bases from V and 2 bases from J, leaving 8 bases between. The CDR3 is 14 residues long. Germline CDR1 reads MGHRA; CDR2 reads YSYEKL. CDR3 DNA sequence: TGCGCCAGCAGCCAAGATGGCAAGACCTACGAGCAGTACTTC. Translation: CASSQDGKTYEQYF.

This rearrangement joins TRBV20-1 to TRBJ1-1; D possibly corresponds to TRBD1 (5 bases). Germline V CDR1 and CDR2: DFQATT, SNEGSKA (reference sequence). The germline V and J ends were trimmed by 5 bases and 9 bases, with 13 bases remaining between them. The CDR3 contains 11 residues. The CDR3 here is CSAPWGTQAFF. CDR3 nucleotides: TGCAGTGCTCCGTGGGGCACCCAAGCTTTCTTT.

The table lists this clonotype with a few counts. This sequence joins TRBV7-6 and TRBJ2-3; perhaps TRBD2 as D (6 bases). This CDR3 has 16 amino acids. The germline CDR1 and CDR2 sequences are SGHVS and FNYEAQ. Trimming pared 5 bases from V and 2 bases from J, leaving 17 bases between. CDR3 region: CASSLVRLGNTDTQYF. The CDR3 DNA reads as TGTGCCAGCAGCCTAGTCCGACTAGGGAACACAGATACGCAGTATTTT.

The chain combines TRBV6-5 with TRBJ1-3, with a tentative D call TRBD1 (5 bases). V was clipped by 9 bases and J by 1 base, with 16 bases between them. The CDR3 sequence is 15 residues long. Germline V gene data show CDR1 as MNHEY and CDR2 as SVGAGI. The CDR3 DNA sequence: TGTGCCAGTATCGGCGGGACGAAATCTGGAAACACCATATATTTT. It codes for CASIGGTKSGNTIYF.

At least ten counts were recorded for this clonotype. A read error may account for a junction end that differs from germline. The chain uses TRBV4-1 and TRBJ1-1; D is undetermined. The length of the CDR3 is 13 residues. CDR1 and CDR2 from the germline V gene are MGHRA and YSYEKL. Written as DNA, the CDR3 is TGTGCCAGCAGCCAAGATTTGAACACTGAAGCTTTCTTT. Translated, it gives CASSQDLNTEAFF.

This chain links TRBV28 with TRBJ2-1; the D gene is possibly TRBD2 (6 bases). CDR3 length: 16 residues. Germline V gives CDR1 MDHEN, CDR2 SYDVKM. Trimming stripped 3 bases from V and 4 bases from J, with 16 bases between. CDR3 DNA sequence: TGTGCCAGCAGTTTGGAAGGGGCTGGAGGGTACAATGAGCAGTTCTTC. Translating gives CASSLEGAGGYNEQFF.

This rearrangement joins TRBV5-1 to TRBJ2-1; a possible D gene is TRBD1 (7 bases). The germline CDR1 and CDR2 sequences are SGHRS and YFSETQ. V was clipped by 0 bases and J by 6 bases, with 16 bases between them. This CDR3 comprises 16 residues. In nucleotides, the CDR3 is TGCGCCAGCAGCTTGGCCGCAGGGGGGAAGTCCAATGAGCAGTTCTTC. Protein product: CASSLAAGGKSNEQFF.

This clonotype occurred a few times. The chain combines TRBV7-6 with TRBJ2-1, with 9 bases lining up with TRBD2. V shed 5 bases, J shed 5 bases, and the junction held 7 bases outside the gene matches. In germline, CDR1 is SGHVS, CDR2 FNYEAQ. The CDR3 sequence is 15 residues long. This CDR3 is CASSDSGGRNNEQFF. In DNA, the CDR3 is TGTGCCAGCAGCGACAGCGGGGGGCGTAACAATGAGCAGTTCTTC.

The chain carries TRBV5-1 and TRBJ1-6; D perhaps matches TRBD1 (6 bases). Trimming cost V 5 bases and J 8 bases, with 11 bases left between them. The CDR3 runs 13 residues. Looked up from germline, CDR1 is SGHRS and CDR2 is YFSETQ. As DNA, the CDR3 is TGCGCCAGCAGAGGGGGGATAGATTCACCCCTCCACTTT. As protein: CASRGGIDSPLHF.

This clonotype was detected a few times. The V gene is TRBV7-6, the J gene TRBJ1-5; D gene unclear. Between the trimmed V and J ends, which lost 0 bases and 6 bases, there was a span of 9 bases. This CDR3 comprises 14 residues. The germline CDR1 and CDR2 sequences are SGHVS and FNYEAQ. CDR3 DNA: TGTGCCAGCAGCTTAGCCGAGGCGGGTCAGCCCCAGCATTTT. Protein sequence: CASSLAEAGQPQHF.

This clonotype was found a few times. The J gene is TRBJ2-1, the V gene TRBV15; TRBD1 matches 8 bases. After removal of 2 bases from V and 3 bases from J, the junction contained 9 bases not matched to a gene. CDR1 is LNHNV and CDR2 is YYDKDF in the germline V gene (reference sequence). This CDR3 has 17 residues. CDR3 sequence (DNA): TGTGCCACCAGCAGAAGCAGGGGGCGAAAAGGCTACAATGAGCAGTTCTTC. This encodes CATSRSRGRKGYNEQFF.

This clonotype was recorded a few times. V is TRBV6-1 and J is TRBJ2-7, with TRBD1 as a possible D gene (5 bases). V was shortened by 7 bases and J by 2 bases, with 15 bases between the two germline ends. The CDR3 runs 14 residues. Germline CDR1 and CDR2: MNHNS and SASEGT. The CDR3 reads CASTVLDTTYEQYF. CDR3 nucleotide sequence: TGTGCCAGCACCGTGCTGGACACTACCTACGAGCAGTACTTC.

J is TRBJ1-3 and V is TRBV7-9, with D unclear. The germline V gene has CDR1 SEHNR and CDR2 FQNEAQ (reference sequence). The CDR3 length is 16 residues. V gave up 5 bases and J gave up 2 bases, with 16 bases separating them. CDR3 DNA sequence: TGTGCCAGCAGCCCAGCTATACTGGTGCCTGGAAACACCATATATTTT. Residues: CASSPAILVPGNTIYF.

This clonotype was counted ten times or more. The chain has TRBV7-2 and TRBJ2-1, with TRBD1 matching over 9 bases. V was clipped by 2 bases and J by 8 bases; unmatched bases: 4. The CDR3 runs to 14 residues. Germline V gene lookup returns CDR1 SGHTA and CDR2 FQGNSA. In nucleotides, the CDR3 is TGTGCCAGCAGCTTACGGGACAGGGTACATGAGCAGTTCTTC. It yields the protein CASSLRDRVHEQFF.

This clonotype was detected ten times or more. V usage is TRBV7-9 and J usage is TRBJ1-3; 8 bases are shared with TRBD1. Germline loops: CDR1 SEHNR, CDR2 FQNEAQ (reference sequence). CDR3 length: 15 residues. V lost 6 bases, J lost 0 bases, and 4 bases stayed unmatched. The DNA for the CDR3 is TGTGCCAGCAGACCCGACAGGGGCTCTGGAAACACCATATATTTT. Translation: CASRPDRGSGNTIYF.

The CDR3 protein is CASSRAPGAKTNEKLFF. CDR3 sequence (DNA): TGTGCCAGCAGTCGGGCCCCAGGGGCGAAAACTAATGAAAAACTGTTTTTT. The rearrangement joins TRBV12-3 or TRBV12-4 to TRBJ1-4; maybe TRBD1 (6 bases). Trimming took off 5 bases at V and 1 base at J, with 17 bases between the two ends. This CDR3 region has 17 residues.

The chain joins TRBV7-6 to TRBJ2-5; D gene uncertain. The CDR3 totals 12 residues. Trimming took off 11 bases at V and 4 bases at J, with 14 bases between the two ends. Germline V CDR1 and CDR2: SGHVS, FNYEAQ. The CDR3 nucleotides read TGTGCCTTTACTTCCGTCCGAGAGACCCAGTACTTC. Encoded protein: CAFTSVRETQYF.

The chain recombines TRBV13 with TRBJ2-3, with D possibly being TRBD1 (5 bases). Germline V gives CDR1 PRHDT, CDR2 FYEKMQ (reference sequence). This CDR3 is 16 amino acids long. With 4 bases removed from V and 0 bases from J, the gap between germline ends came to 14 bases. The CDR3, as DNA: TGTGCCAGCAGCTCCCGACAGAGACCTAGCACAGATACGCAGTATTTT. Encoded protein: CASSSRQRPSTDTQYF.

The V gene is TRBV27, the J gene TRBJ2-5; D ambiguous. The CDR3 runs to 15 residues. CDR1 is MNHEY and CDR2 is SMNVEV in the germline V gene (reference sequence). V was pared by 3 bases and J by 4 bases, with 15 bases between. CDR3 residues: CASSLQYLKRETQYF. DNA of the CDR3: TGTGCCAGCAGTTTGCAGTACCTTAAAAGAGAGACCCAGTACTTC.

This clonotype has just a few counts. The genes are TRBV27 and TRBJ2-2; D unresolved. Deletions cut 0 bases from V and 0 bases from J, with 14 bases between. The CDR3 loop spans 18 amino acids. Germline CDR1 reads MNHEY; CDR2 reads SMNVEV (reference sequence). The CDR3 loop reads CASSLSISRLANTGELFF. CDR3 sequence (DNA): TGTGCCAGCAGTTTATCGATAAGCAGACTCGCGAACACCGGGGAGCTGTTTTTT.

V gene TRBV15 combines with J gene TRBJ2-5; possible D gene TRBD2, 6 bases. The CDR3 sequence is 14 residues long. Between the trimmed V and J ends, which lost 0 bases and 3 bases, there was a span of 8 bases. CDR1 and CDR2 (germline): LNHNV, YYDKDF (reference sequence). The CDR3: CATSRDWGEETQYF. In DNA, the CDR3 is TGTGCCACCAGCAGAGATTGGGGGGAAGAGACCCAGTACTTC.

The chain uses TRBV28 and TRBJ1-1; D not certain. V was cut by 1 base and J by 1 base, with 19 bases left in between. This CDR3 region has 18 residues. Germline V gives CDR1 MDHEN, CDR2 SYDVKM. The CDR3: CASSLSTLNAVGNTEAFF. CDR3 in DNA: TGTGCCAGCAGTTTATCGACCCTTAACGCTGTGGGGAACACTGAAGCTTTCTTT.

CDR3 coding DNA: TGTGCCAGCAGACAGGACGCGAACACTGAAGCTTTCTTT. Translating it yields CASRQDANTEAFF. The chain links TRBV6-1 to TRBJ1-1; D possibly corresponds to TRBD1 (5 bases). Trimming removed 6 bases from V and 1 base from J, with 9 bases in between. The germline V gene encodes CDR1 MNHNS and CDR2 SASEGT. The CDR3 is 13 amino acids.

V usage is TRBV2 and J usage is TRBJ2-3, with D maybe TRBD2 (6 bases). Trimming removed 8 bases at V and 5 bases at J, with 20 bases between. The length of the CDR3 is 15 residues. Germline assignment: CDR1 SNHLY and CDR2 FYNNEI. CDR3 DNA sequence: TGTGCCAGCCCAAGGATAATGGAGGGAAGAGATACGCAGTATTTT. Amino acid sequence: CASPRIMEGRDTQYF.

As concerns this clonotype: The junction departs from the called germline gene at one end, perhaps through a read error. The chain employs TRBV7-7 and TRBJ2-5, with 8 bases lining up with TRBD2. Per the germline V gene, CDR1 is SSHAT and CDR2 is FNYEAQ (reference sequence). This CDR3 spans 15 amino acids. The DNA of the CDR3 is TGTGCTAGCAGCTTGGGAGCGGGGGTGTCAGAGACCCAGTACTTC. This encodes CASSLGAGVSETQYF.

The CDR3 DNA reads TGTGCCAACGGACTAGCGGGGGGCCACGAGCAGTACTTC. Translated: CANGLAGGHEQYF. V usage is TRBV6-1 and J usage is TRBJ2-7; TRBD2 matches at 14 bases. V gave up 10 bases and J gave up 5 bases; unmatched junction bases: 4. This CDR3 region has 13 residues. Germline loops: CDR1 MNHNS, CDR2 SASEGT.

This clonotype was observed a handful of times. The CDR3 bases are TGCGCCAGCAGCGAAAATCCCGAACACAATGAGCAGTTCTTC. Encoded protein: CASSENPEHNEQFF. The V call is TRBV4-1, the J call TRBJ2-1, with unresolved D. This CDR3 is built from 14 residues. The germline V gene encodes CDR1 MGHRA and CDR2 YSYEKL. The ends were cut back, 5 bases at V and 5 bases at J, with 13 bases in the middle.

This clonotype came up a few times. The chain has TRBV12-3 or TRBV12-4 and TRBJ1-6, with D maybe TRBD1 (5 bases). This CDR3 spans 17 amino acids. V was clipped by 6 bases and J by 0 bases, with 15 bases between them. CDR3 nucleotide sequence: TGTGCCAGCAGCCCCCGTGGACATCTCTCCTATAATTCACCCCTCCACTTT. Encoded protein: CASSPRGHLSYNSPLHF.

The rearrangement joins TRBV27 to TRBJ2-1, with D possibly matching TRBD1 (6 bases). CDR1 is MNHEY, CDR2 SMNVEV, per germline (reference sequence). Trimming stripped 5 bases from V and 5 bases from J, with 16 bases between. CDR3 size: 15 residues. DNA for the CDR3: TGTGCCAGCAGTCGTACAGGGAGAGGAAACAATGAGCAGTTCTTC. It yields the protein CASSRTGRGNNEQFF.